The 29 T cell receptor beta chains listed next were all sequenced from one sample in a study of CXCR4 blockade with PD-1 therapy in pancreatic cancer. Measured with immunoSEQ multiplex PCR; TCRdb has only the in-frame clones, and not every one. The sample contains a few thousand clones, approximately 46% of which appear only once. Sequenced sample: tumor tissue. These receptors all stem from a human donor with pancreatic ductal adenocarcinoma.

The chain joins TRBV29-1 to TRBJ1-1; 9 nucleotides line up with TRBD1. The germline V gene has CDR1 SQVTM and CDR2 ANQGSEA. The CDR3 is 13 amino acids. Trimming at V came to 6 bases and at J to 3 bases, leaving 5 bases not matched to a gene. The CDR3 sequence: CSVDRTGDTEAFF. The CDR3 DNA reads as TGCAGCGTGGACCGGACAGGGGACACTGAAGCTTTCTTT.

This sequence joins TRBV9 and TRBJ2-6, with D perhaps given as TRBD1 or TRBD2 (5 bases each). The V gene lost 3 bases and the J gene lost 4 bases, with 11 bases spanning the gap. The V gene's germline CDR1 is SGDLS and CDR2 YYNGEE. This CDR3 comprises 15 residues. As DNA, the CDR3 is TGTGCCAGCAGCGGGATGGGGACCGGGGCCAACGTCCTGACTTTC. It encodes CASSGMGTGANVLTF.

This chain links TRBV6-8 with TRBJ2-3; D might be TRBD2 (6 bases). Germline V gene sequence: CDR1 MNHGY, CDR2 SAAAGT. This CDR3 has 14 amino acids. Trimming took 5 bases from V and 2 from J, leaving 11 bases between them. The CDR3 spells CASSPGTHTDTQYF. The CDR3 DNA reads TGTGCCAGCAGTCCCGGGACTCACACAGATACGCAGTATTTT.

The CDR3 reads CARTRGGEPRTNIGYTF. DNA for the CDR3: TGTGCGAGAACCCGAGGAGGCGAACCTAGGACTAACATCGGCTACACCTTC. The J gene is TRBJ1-2, the V gene TRBV7-6; the D is unclear. Germline V gene lookup returns CDR1 SGHVS and CDR2 FNYEAQ. The CDR3 totals 17 residues. Based on the CDR3 plus reference TRBV7-6 and TRBJ1-2, the full variable domain is GAGVSQSPRYKVTKRGQDVALRCDPISGHVSLYWYRQALGQGPEFLTYFNYEAQQDKSGLPNDRFSAERPEGSISTLTIQRTEQRDSAMYRCARTRGGEPRTNIGYTFGSGTRLTVV.

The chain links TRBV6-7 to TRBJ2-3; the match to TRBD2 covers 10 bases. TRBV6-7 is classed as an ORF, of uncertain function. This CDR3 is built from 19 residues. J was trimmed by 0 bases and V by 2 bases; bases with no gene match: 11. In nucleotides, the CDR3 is TGTGCCAGCAGTTACGGGGTAGCGGGGGGCGAATCTAGCACAGATACGCAGTATTTT. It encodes CASSYGVAGGESSTDTQYF.

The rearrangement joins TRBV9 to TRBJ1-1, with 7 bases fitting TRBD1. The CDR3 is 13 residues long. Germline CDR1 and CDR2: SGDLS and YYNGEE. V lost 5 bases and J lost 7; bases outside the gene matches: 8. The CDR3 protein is CASSETGYIEAFF. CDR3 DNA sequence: TGTGCCAGCAGTGAGACAGGGTATATTGAAGCTTTCTTT.

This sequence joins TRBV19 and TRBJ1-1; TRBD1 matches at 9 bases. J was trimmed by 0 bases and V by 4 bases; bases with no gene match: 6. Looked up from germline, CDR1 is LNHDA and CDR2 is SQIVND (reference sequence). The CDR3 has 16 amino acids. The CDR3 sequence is CASSTGQGNMNTEAFF. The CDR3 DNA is TGTGCCAGTAGTACCGGACAGGGGAACATGAACACTGAAGCTTTCTTT. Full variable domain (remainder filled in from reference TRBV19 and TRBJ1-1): DGGITQSPKYLFRKEGQNVTLSCEQNLNHDAMYWYRQDPGQGLRLIYYSQIVNDFQKGDIAEGYSVSREKKESFPLTVTSAQKNPTAFYLCASSTGQGNMNTEAFFGQGTRLTVV.

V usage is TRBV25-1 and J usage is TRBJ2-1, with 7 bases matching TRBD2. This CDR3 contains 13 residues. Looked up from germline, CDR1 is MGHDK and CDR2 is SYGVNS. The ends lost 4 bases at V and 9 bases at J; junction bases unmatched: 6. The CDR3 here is CASSVGGDGEQFF. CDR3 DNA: TGTGCCAGCAGTGTGGGAGGGGACGGTGAGCAGTTCTTC.

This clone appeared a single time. The CDR3 reads CASSASSTDTQYF. CDR3 DNA: TGTGCCAGTAGTGCCTCTAGCACAGATACGCAGTATTTT. The chain combines TRBV19 with TRBJ2-3; the D is unclear. Germline V gene data show CDR1 as LNHDA and CDR2 as SQIVND (reference sequence). V was cut by 5 bases and J by 0 bases, with 6 bases left in between. The CDR3 is made up of 13 amino acids.

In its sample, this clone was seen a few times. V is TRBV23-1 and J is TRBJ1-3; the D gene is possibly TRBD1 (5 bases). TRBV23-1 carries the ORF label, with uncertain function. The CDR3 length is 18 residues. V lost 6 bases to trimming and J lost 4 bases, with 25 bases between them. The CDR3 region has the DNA TGCGCCAGCAGCTTGACTTCCAAACAGGTTCTACTCGGAAACACCATATATTTT. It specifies CASSLTSKQVLLGNTIYF.

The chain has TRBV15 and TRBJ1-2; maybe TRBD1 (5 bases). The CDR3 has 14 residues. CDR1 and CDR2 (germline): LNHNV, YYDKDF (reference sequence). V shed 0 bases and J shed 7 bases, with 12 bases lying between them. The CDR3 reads CATSRDVGGSGYTF. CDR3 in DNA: TGTGCCACCAGCAGAGATGTCGGGGGGAGTGGCTACACCTTC.

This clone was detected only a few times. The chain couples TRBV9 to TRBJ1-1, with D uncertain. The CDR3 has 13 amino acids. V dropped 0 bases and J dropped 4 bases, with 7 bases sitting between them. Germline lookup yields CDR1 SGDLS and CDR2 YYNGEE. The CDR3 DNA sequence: TGTGCCAGCAGCGTAGATGGAAGCACTGAAGCTTTCTTT. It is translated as CASSVDGSTEAFF.

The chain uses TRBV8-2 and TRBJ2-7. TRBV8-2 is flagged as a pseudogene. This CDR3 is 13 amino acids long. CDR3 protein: CASSRSDLHEQYF. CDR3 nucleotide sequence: TGTGCCAGCAGTCGAAGTGATCTCCACGAGCAGTACTTC.

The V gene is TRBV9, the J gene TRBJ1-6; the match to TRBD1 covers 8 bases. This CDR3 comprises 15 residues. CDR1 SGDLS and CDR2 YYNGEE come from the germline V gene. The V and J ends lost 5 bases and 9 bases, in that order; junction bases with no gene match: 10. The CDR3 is CASSDRQGAVSPLHF. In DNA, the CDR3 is TGTGCCAGCAGTGATAGGCAGGGGGCTGTTTCACCCCTCCACTTT.

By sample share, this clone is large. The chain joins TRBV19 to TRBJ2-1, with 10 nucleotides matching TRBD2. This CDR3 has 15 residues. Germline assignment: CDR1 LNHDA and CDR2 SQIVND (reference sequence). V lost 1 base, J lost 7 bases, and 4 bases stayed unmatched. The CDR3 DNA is TGTGCCAGTAGTATAGGGGCTAGCGGGGGTAATGAGCAGTTCTTC. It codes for CASSIGASGGNEQFF.

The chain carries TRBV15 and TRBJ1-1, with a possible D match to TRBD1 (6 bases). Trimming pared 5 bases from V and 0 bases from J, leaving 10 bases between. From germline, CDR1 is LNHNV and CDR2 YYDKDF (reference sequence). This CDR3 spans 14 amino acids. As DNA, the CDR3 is TGTGCCACCAGCCGGGGGCGGATGAACACTGAAGCTTTCTTT. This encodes CATSRGRMNTEAFF.

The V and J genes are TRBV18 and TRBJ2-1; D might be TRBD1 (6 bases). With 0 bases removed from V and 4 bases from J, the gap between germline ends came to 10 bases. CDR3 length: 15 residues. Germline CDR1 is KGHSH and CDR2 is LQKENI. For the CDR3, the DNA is TGTGCCAGCTCACCACCAGGGGGAATTTACAATGAGCAGTTCTTC. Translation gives CASSPPGGIYNEQFF.

CDR3 in amino acids: CATSSPPISSYNEQFF. The DNA for the CDR3 is TGTGCCACCAGCAGTCCTCCTATTAGCTCCTACAATGAGCAGTTCTTC. The chain combines TRBV15 with TRBJ2-1; D call uncertain. Germline V gives CDR1 LNHNV, CDR2 YYDKDF (reference sequence). Deletions cut 3 bases from V and 0 bases from J, with 12 bases between. CDR3 length equals 16 residues.

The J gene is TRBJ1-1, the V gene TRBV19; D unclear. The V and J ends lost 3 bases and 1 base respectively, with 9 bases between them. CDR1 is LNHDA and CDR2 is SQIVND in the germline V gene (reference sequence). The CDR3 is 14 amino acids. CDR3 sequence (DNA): TGTGCCAGTAGTATGGGGATCGGGAACACTGAAGCTTTCTTT. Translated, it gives CASSMGIGNTEAFF.

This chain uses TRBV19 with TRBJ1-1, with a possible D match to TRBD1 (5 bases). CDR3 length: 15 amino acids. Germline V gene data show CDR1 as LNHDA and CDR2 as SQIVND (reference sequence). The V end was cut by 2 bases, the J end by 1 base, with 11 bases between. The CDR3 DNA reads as TGTGCCAGTAGTATAACCAGGGCAGGGAACACTGAAGCTTTCTTT. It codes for CASSITRAGNTEAFF.

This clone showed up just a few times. The CDR3 here is CASTRTGGRGTQYF. The CDR3 bases are TGTGCCAGCACCAGGACAGGGGGTCGGGGTACGCAGTATTTT. The genes are TRBV12-5 and TRBJ2-3; 10 bases match TRBD1. Germline lookup yields CDR1 LGHNT and CDR2 FRNRAP. The CDR3 is 14 amino acids.

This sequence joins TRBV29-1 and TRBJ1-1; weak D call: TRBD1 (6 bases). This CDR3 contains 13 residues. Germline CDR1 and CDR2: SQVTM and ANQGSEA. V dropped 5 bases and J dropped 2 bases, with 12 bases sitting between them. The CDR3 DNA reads TGCAGCGTTTTACAGGGATTCAACACTGAAGCTTTCTTT. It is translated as CSVLQGFNTEAFF.

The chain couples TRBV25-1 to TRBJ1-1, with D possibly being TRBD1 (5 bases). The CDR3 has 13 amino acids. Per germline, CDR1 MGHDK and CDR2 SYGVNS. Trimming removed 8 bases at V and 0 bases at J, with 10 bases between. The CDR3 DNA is TGTGCCAGCGGGGGAGAGATGAACACTGAAGCTTTCTTT. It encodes CASGGEMNTEAFF.

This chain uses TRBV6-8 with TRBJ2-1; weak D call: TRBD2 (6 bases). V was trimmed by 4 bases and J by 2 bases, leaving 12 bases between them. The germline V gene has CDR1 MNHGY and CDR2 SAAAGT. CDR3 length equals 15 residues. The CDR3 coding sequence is TGTGCCAGCAGTTTATCTGGGACTCCCTACAATGAGCAGTTCTTC. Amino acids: CASSLSGTPYNEQFF.

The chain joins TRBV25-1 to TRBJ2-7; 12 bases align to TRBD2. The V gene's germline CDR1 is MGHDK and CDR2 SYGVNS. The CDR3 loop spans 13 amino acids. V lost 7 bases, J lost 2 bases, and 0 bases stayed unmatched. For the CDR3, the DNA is TGTGCCAGCACTAGCGGGGGGGCCTACGAGCAGTACTTC. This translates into CASTSGGAYEQYF.

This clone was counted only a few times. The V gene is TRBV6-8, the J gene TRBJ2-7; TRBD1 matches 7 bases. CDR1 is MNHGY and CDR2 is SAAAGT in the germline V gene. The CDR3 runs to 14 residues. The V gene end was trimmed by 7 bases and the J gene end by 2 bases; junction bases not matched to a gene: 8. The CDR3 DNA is TGTGCCAGCACCAGCAGACAGGGCCCCTACGAGCAGTACTTC. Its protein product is CASTSRQGPYEQYF.

CDR3 in DNA: TGTGCCACCAGCAGAGAGCGGGCTTGGAAGGGGCCGTTTGGGGCCAACGTCCTGACTTTC. It translates to CATSRERAWKGPFGANVLTF. V is TRBV15 and J is TRBJ2-6; D is perhaps TRBD1 or TRBD2 (5 bases each). Trimming took off 0 bases at V and 3 bases at J, with 21 bases between the two ends. CDR3 length: 20 residues. Germline loops: CDR1 LNHNV, CDR2 YYDKDF (reference sequence).

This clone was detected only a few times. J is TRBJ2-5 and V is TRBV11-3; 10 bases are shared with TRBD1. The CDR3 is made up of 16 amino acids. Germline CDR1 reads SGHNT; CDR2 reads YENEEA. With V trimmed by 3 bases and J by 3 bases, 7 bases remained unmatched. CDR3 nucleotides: TGTGCCAGCAGCTTGGACAGGGGGGGAGGAAAAGAGACCCAGTACTTC. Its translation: CASSLDRGGGKETQYF.

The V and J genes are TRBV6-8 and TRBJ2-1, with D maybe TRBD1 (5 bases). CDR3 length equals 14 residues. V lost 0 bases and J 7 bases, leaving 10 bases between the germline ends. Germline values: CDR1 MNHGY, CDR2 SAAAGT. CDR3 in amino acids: CASSYSQGRNEQFF. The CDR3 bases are TGTGCCAGCAGTTACTCTCAGGGAAGGAATGAGCAGTTCTTC.